Presented here are 3 T cell receptor beta chains from one specimen sequenced in a study of T cells in Graves' hyperthyroidism and ophthalmopathy. Authors of the study amplified TCR beta CDR3 regions from RNA transcripts. Initially, a first-round RT-PCR of the TCR CDR3 employed the HTBI primer set. TCRdb itself ran the multiplex PCR reads through MiXCR, one entry per CDR3 protein. The table has 300,000 to 450,000 distinct CDR3 sequences, 14% seen once. The sequencing input was blood. Source of these receptors: a woman aged 55-70 years with Graves' hyperthyroidism.

At least ten counts were recorded for this clonotype. Written as DNA, the CDR3 is TGTGCCACCAGTGAGAGCATGACCACTGAAGCTTTCTTT. This translates into CATSESMTTEAFF. The chain employs TRBV24-1 and TRBJ1-1; D unclear. Deletions cut 4 bases from V and 4 bases from J, with 9 bases between. Per the germline V gene, CDR1 is KGHDR and CDR2 is SFDVKD. The CDR3 has 13 amino acids.

The genes are TRBV5-4 and TRBJ2-7; TRBD2 matches 14 bases. Germline CDR1 reads SGHNT; CDR2 reads YYREEE (reference sequence). V shed 0 bases, J shed 5 bases, and the junction held 4 bases outside the gene matches. The CDR3 contains 16 residues. The CDR3: CASSLGGTSGSNEQYF. The CDR3 DNA reads TGTGCCAGCAGCTTGGGCGGGACTAGCGGGAGTAACGAGCAGTACTTC.

This clonotype was recorded many times. The chain joins TRBV6-1 to TRBJ2-7; TRBD1 aligns across 7 bases. The trim removed 6 bases at V and 0 bases at J, leaving 8 bases unmatched. This CDR3 has 15 residues. The germline V gene encodes CDR1 MNHNS and CDR2 SASEGT. The chain's CDR3 is CASSAGGWSSYEQYF. The CDR3 DNA follows: TGTGCCAGCAGCGCAGGGGGATGGAGCTCCTACGAGCAGTACTTC.